This T cell receptor beta chain originates from a study of early T cells in non-severe SARS-CoV-2 infection. Study background: The input, bulk RNA from unsorted whole blood, was sequenced, and chains were unpaired.

There are 13 residues in the CDR3. The V end lost 2 bases, the J end lost 5 bases, and 13 bases lay between the germline ends. Germline V gives CDR1 DFQATT, CDR2 SNEGSKA (reference sequence). The count of this clonotype is one. cDNA molecules, individually, were tagged with unique molecular identifiers. TCRdb used MiXCR to reprocess the 5' RACE reads, holding one entry per CDR3 protein. The sample lists about 80,000 distinct CDR3 sequences; about 5% were seen once. This clonotype was sampled from an adult who was a healthcare worker with PCR-confirmed SARS-CoV-2 infection or an uninfected control (not recorded which). The material sequenced was whole blood, taken at baseline. The gene calls are TRBV20-1 and TRBJ2-7, with D perhaps TRBD2 (6 bases). This CDR3 reads CSARIVGGNEQYF. The CDR3 DNA follows: TGCAGTGCTAGAATAGTAGGAGGGAACGAGCAGTACTTC.